This TCR beta chain stems from a study of regulatory T cells in long-lasting Graves disease. V lost 6 bases to trimming and J lost 4 bases, with 16 bases between them. The CDR3 consists of 15 residues. From germline, CDR1 is WNHNN and CDR2 SYGVQD (reference sequence). Described time point: newly diagnosed GD, antithyroid drugs for less than 3 months. Following extraction of RNA from PBMCs, that RNA was used to make the TCR library. Ten or more counts support this clonotype. Building the TCR beta libraries relied on iRepertoire HTBI primers, and CDR3 regions underwent Arm-PCR. TCRdb independently ran MiXCR on the multiplex PCR reads; one entry per CDR3 protein. The repertoire consists of 300,000 to 400,000 distinct CDR3 sequences, with about 18% occurring once and the leading ten covering 35% to 45%.

The source material was peripheral blood mononuclear cells (PBMCs), sampled at new diagnosis, from a patient treated with antithyroid drugs. This receptor was identified in a female donor with Graves disease. This chain joins TRBV10-1 and TRBJ2-1; D unresolved. Here the CDR3 reads CASRHVLTEYNEQFF. For the CDR3, the DNA is TGCGCCAGCAGGCACGTACTAACAGAATACAATGAGCAGTTCTTC.